This T cell receptor beta chain was retrieved from a study of Ad26.COV2.S vaccination and SARS-CoV-2 variants. Study findings and constraints: Vaccinees and placebo recipients showed similar non-spike TCR breadth. Analyses of TCR breadth and depth may have underestimated total T cell responses.

Worth noting for this clone: Antigen: not known.

The treatment was: about 20 received Ad26.COV2.S at low or high dose, single or two shots; roughly 5 received placebo; per-sample allocation not given. Sample collection was performed on day 63 after the first vaccine or placebo injection. Trimming took off 1 base at V and 5 bases at J, with 19 bases between the two ends. Germline lookup yields CDR1 LGHNA and CDR2 YSLEER. This CDR3 comprises 17 residues. The repertoire was sequenced with immunoSEQ multiplex PCR; TCRdb's copy has only in-frame clones and lacks some. The data hold about 390,000 clones, with roughly 90% observed a single time. The chain couples TRBV4-3 to TRBJ2-3; TRBD2 is a possible D gene (5 bases). The material was peripheral blood, obtained in a trial of Ad26.COV2.S vaccine versus placebo. This TCR was recovered from a person aged 18-65 years who received the Ad26.COV2.S COVID-19 vaccine or a placebo. In nucleotides, the CDR3 is TGCGCCAGCAGCCAAGGGCGGGTACGGAGGTGGGGAGATACGCAGTATTTT. Translation gives CASSQGRVRRWGDTQYF.